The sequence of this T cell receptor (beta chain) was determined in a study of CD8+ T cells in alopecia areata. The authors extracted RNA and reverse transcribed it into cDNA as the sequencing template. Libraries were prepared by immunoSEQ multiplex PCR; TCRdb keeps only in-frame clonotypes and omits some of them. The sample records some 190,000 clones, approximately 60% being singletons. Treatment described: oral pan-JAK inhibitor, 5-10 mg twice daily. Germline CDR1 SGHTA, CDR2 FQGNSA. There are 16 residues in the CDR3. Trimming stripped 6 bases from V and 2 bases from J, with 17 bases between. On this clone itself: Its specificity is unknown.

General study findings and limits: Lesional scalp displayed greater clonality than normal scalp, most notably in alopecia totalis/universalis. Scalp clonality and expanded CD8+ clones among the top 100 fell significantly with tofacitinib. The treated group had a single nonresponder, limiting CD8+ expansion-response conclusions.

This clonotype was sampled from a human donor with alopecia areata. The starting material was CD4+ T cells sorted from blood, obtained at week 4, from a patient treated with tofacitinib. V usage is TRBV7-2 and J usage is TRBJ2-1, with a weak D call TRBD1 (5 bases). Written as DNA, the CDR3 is TGTGCCAGCAGTCTTTTCGCAGGGCTCACCTACAATGAGCAGTTCTTC. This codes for CASSLFAGLTYNEQFF.